This TCR beta chain comes out of a study of blood T cell repertoires in COVID-19. Across the study: PBMCs, B-cell-depleted T cells, or T cells were the source of the cDNA or gDNA that made up the material.

Germline loops: CDR1 SGHNT, CDR2 YENEEA. This CDR3 spans 12 amino acids. Unmatched junction bases numbered 1, after V lost 5 bases and J lost 9 bases. Participant-reported clinical history was the basis for cohort assignment. Produced via immunoSEQ multiplex PCR; TCRdb's table is partial and in-frame only. The sample consists of roughly 400,000 clones, about 92% of them appearing once. The origin of this receptor is a man between 18 and 29 years old who had recovered from COVID-19. J is TRBJ1-6 and V is TRBV11-3; 7 bases agree with TRBD1. The sample was PBMCs or T cells enriched from blood (not recorded which). The CDR3 nucleotides read TGTGCCAGCAGCGAGGGGGCTTCACCCCTCCACTTT. This codes for CASSEGASPLHF.